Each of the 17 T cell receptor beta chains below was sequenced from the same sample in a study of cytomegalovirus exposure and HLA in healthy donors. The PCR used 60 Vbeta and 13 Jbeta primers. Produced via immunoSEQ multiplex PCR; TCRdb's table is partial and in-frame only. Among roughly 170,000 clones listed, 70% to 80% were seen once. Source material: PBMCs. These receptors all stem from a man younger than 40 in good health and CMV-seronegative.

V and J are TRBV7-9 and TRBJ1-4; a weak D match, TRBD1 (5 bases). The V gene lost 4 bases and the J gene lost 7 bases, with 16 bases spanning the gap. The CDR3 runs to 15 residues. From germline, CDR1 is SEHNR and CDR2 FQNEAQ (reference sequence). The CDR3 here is CASSYQGSFSEKLFF. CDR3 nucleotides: TGTGCCAGCAGCTACCAGGGTTCTTTTAGTGAAAAACTGTTTTTT.

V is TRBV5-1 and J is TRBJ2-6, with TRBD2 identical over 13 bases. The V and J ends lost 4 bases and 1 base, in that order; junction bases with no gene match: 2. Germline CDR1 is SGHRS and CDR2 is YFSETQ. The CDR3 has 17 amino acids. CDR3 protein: CASSAGLAGSGANVLTF. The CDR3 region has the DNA TGCGCCAGCAGCGCGGGACTAGCGGGATCTGGGGCCAACGTCCTGACTTTC.

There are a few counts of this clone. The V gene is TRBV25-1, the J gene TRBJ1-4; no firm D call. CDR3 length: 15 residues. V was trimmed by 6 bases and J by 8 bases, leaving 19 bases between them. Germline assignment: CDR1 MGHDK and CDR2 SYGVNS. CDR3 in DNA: TGTGCCAGCAGCGCGGTACACAATTCTCGGGAAAAACTGTTTTTT. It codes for CASSAVHNSREKLFF. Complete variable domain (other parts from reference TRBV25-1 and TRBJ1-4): EADIYQTPRYLVIGTGKKITLECSQTMGHDKMYWYQQDPGMELHLIHYSYGVNSTEKGDLSSESTVSRIRTEHFPLTLESARPSHTSQYLCASSAVHNSREKLFFGSGTQLSVL.

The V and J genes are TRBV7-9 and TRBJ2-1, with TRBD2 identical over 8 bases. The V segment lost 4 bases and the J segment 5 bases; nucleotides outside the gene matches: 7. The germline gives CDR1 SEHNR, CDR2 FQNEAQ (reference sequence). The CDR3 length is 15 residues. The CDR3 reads CASSSLAGPNNEQFF. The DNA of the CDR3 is TGTGCCAGCAGCTCATTAGCGGGACCAAACAATGAGCAGTTCTTC.

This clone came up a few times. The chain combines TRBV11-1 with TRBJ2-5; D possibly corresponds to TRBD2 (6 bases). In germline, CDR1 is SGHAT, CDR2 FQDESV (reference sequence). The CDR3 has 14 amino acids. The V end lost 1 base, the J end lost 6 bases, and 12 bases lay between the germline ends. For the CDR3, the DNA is TGTGCCAGCAGCTTAGGGGGGGACGGTAAGACCCAGTACTTC. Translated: CASSLGGDGKTQYF. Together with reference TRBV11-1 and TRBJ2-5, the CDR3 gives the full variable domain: EAEVAQSPRYKITEKSQAVAFWCDPISGHATLYWYRQILGQGPELLVQFQDESVVDDSQLPKDRFSAERLKGVDSTLKIQPAELGDSAMYLCASSLGGDGKTQYFGPGTRLLVL.

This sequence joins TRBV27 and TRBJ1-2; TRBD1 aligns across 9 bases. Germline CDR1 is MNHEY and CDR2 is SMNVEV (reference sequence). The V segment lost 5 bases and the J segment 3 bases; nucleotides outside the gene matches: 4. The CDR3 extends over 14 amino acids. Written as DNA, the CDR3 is TGTGCCAGCAGTCGGGGACAGGGACACTATGGCTACACCTTC. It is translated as CASSRGQGHYGYTF.

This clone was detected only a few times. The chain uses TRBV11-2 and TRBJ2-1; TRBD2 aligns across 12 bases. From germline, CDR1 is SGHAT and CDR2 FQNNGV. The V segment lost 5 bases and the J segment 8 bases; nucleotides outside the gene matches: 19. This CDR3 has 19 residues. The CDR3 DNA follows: TGTGCCAGCAGCCCCGTCCGGGCTAGCGGGAGGGGTCGAGTGGATGAGCAGTTCTTC. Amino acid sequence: CASSPVRASGRGRVDEQFF.

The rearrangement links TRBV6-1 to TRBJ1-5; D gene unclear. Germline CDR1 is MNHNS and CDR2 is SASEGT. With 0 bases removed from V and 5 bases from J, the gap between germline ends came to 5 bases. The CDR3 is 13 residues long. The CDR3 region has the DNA TGTGCCAGCAGTGAAGCGCGAGATCAGCCCCAGCATTTT. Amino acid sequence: CASSEARDQPQHF.

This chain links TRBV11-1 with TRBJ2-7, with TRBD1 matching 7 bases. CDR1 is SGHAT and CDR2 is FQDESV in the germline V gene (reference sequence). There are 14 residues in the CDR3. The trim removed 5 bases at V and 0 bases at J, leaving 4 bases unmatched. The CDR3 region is CASSPDRASYEQYF. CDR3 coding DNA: TGTGCCAGCAGCCCAGACAGGGCCTCCTACGAGCAGTACTTC.

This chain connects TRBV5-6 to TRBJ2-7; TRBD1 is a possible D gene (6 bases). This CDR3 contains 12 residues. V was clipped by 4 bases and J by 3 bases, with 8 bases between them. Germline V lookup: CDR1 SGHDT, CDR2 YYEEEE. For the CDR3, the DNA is TGTGCCAGCAGCCGGACAGACTACGAGCAGTACTTC. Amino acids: CASSRTDYEQYF.

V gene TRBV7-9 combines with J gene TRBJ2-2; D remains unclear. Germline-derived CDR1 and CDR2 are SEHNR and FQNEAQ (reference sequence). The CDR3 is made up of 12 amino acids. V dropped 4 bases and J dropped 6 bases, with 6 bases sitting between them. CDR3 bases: TGTGCCAGCAGCTCCCTCGCCGGGGAGCTGTTTTTT. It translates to CASSSLAGELFF.

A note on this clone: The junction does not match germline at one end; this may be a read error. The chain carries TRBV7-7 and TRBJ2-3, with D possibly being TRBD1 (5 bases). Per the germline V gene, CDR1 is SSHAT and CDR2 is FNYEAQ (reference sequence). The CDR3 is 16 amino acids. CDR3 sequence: CASSAQPGKSGDTQYF. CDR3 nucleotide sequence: TGTGCTAGCAGCGCCCAACCAGGGAAATCAGGTGATACGCAGTATTTT.

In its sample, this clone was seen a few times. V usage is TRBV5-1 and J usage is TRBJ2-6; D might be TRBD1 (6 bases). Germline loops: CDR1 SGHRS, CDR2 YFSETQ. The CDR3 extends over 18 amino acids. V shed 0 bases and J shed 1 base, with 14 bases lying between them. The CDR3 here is CASSLAGTRSSGANVLTF. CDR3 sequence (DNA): TGCGCCAGCAGCTTGGCCGGGACACGATCATCTGGGGCCAACGTCCTGACTTTC.

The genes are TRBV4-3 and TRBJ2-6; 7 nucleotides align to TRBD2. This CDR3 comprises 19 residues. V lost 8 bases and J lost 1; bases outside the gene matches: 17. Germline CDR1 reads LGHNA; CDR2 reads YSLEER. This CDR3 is CASAPGAGDPHSGANVLTF. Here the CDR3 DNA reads TGCGCCAGCGCCCCGGGCGCGGGAGACCCCCATTCTGGGGCCAACGTCCTGACTTTC.

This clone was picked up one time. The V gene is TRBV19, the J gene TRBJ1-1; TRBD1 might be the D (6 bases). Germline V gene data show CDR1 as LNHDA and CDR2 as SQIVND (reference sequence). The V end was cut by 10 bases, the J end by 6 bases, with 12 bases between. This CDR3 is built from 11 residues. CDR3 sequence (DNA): TGTGCCATTGAAGCAGGGGCTGAAGCTTTCTTT. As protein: CAIEAGAEAFF. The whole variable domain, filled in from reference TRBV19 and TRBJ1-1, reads DGGITQSPKYLFRKEGQNVTLSCEQNLNHDAMYWYRQDPGQGLRLIYYSQIVNDFQKGDIAEGYSVSREKKESFPLTVTSAQKNPTAFYLCAIEAGAEAFFGQGTRLTVV.

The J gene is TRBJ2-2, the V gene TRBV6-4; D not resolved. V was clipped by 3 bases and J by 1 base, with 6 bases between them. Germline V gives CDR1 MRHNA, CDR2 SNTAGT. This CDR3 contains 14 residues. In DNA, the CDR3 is TGTGCCAGCAGTGAGTCCGGGAACACCGGGGAGCTGTTTTTT. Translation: CASSESGNTGELFF.

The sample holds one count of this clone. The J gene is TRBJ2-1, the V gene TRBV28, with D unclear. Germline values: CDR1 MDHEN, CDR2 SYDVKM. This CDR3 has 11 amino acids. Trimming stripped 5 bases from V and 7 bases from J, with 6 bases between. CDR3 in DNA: TGTGCCAGCAGTATCAGAAATGAGCAGTTCTTC. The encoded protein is CASSIRNEQFF. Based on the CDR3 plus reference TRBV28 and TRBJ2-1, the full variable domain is DVKVTQSSRYLVKRTGEKVFLECVQDMDHENMFWYRQDPGLGLRLIYFSYDVKMKEKGDIPEGYSVSREKKERFSLILESASTNQTSMYLCASSIRNEQFFGPGTRLTVL.